This is a list of T cell receptor beta chains from one sample in a study of blood T cell repertoires in COVID-19. Clones were sequenced by immunoSEQ multiplex PCR, and TCRdb holds only the in-frame ones, with some missing. Here the sample spans over 120,000 clones, 75% to 80% being singletons. The sequencing sample was made of PBMCs or T cells enriched from blood (not recorded which). These receptors were taken from a woman aged 45-65 years who had recovered from COVID-19. CDR3s include the opening cysteine and the closing phenylalanine or tryptophan. Each record gives: J gene, V gene, clone size, CDR3 length, D gene, CDR3 protein, CDR3 DNA. D genes are given only for firm matches. Size tells how often a clone was seen (once, few, many) or the class of an expanded clone, and some rows leave it out.

J gene: TRBJ1-6
V gene: TRBV19
clone size: .
CDR3 length: 15
D gene: .
CDR3 protein: CASSIIIAENSPLHF
CDR3 DNA: TGTGCCAGTAGTATAATTATCGCGGAAAATTCACCCCTCCACTTT

J gene: TRBJ2-7
V gene: TRBV4-1
clone size: .
CDR3 length: 17
D gene: TRBD2
CDR3 protein: CASSQDAVGGREYEQYF
CDR3 DNA: TGCGCCAGCAGCCAAGACGCCGTTGGGGGGAGGGAGTACGAGCAGTACTTC

J gene: TRBJ2-5
V gene: TRBV7-3
clone size: .
CDR3 length: 15
D gene: TRBD1
CDR3 protein: CASSLGDRERETQYF
CDR3 DNA: TGTGCCAGCAGCTTAGGGGACAGGGAAAGGGAGACCCAGTACTTC

J gene: TRBJ2-4
V gene: TRBV24-1
clone size: .
CDR3 length: 12
D gene: TRBD2
CDR3 protein: CATSGGGNIQYF
CDR3 DNA: TGTGCCACTTCGGGAGGGGGAAACATTCAGTACTTC

J gene: TRBJ1-6
V gene: TRBV7-8
clone size: .
CDR3 length: 15
D gene: .
CDR3 protein: CASSLDGAVNSPLHF
CDR3 DNA: TGTGCCAGCAGCTTAGACGGAGCAGTTAATTCACCCCTCCACTTT

J gene: TRBJ2-3
V gene: TRBV12-3/TRBV12-4
clone size: .
CDR3 length: 11
D gene: .
CDR3 protein: CASSFSFTQYF
CDR3 DNA: TGTGCCAGCAGTTTCTCTTTTACGCAGTATTTT

J gene: TRBJ1-1
V gene: TRBV19
clone size: .
CDR3 length: 17
D gene: .
CDR3 protein: CASSIDHSSQGSIEAFF
CDR3 DNA: TGTGCCAGTAGTATAGATCATTCGAGTCAGGGGTCGATTGAAGCTTTCTTT

J gene: TRBJ2-7
V gene: TRBV9
clone size: .
CDR3 length: 15
D gene: TRBD1
CDR3 protein: CATMGLEGQTYEQYF
CDR3 DNA: TGTGCCACCATGGGCCTCGAGGGACAGACCTACGAGCAGTACTTC

J gene: TRBJ1-2
V gene: TRBV7-8
clone size: .
CDR3 length: 13
D gene: TRBD1
CDR3 protein: CASSLQGAEGYTF
CDR3 DNA: TGTGCCAGCAGCTTACAGGGGGCAGAAGGCTACACCTTC

J gene: TRBJ1-5
V gene: TRBV27
clone size: .
CDR3 length: 16
D gene: TRBD1
CDR3 protein: CASSNKGQVKTQPQHF
CDR3 DNA: TGTGCCAGCAGTAACAAGGGACAGGTTAAAACTCAGCCCCAGCATTTT

J gene: TRBJ1-5
V gene: TRBV6-5
clone size: .
CDR3 length: 14
D gene: .
CDR3 protein: CASLEEGGDQPQHF
CDR3 DNA: TGTGCCAGCCTAGAGGAGGGGGGGGATCAGCCCCAGCATTTT

J gene: TRBJ2-7
V gene: TRBV5-1
clone size: once
CDR3 length: 14
D gene: .
CDR3 protein: CASSLEAGAGEQYF
CDR3 DNA: TGCGCCAGCAGCTTGGAGGCGGGGGCAGGGGAGCAGTACTTC

J gene: TRBJ2-7
V gene: TRBV29-1
clone size: .
CDR3 length: 10
D gene: .
CDR3 protein: CSVAPYEQYF
CDR3 DNA: TGCAGCGTTGCTCCCTACGAGCAGTACTTC

J gene: TRBJ1-4
V gene: TRBV30
clone size: .
CDR3 length: 11
D gene: TRBD1
CDR3 protein: CAWSVQGALFF
CDR3 DNA: TGTGCCTGGAGTGTCCAGGGGGCACTGTTTTTT

J gene: TRBJ2-7
V gene: TRBV14
clone size: .
CDR3 length: 14
D gene: TRBD2
CDR3 protein: CASSRGRGGYEQYF
CDR3 DNA: TGTGCCAGCAGTCGAGGGAGGGGCGGATACGAGCAGTACTTC

J gene: TRBJ2-7
V gene: TRBV11-2
clone size: .
CDR3 length: 15
D gene: TRBD2
CDR3 protein: CASSYILAGDYEQYF
CDR3 DNA: TGTGCCAGCAGTTATATCCTAGCGGGGGACTACGAGCAGTACTTC

J gene: TRBJ2-1
V gene: TRBV7-2
clone size: .
CDR3 length: 16
D gene: TRBD1
CDR3 protein: CASRGRTGDGYNEQFF
CDR3 DNA: TGTGCCAGCAGGGGTAGGACAGGGGATGGCTACAATGAGCAGTTCTTC

J gene: TRBJ2-3
V gene: TRBV11-2
clone size: once
CDR3 length: 18
D gene: TRBD2
CDR3 protein: CASSLERLLAGHRGTQYF
CDR3 DNA: TGTGCCAGCAGCTTAGAACGTTTATTAGCGGGGCATAGGGGTACGCAGTATTTT

J gene: TRBJ1-2
V gene: TRBV5-4
clone size: .
CDR3 length: 13
D gene: .
CDR3 protein: CASSLGSKSGYTF
CDR3 DNA: TGTGCCAGCAGCTTGGGGTCAAAAAGCGGCTACACCTTC

J gene: TRBJ1-3
V gene: TRBV5-8
clone size: .
CDR3 length: 15
D gene: .
CDR3 protein: CASTWGSASGNTIYF
CDR3 DNA: TGTGCCAGCACTTGGGGCTCGGCCTCTGGAAACACCATATATTTT

J gene: TRBJ1-2
V gene: TRBV7-9
clone size: .
CDR3 length: 14
D gene: TRBD1
CDR3 protein: CASTARDRGYGYTF
CDR3 DNA: TGTGCCAGCACCGCCCGGGACAGGGGCTATGGCTACACCTTC

J gene: TRBJ2-1
V gene: TRBV10-2
clone size: .
CDR3 length: 15
D gene: .
CDR3 protein: CASSDGTAYYNEQFF
CDR3 DNA: TGCGCCAGCAGTGATGGTACTGCCTACTACAATGAGCAGTTCTTC

J gene: TRBJ2-7
V gene: TRBV7-2
clone size: .
CDR3 length: 14
D gene: .
CDR3 protein: CASTSGGRDYEQYF
CDR3 DNA: TGTGCCAGCACCTCCGGAGGCAGAGACTACGAGCAGTACTTC

J gene: TRBJ2-2
V gene: TRBV6-5
clone size: .
CDR3 length: 13
D gene: .
CDR3 protein: CASTGALTGELFF
CDR3 DNA: TGTGCCAGCACAGGGGCTTTAACCGGGGAGCTGTTTTTT

J gene: TRBJ1-3
V gene: TRBV3-1/TRBV3-2
clone size: .
CDR3 length: 19
D gene: .
CDR3 protein: CASSQEGFGNRAPGNTIYF
CDR3 DNA: TGTGCCAGCAGCCAAGAAGGGTTCGGGAACAGGGCGCCCGGAAACACCATATATTTT

J gene: TRBJ2-3
V gene: TRBV2
clone size: .
CDR3 length: 15
D gene: TRBD2
CDR3 protein: CASRGGLAGSDTQYF
CDR3 DNA: TGTGCCAGCAGGGGGGGACTAGCGGGAAGCGATACGCAGTATTTT

J gene: TRBJ2-1
V gene: TRBV14
clone size: .
CDR3 length: 16
D gene: .
CDR3 protein: CASSQEHERFHNEQFF
CDR3 DNA: TGTGCCAGCAGCCAAGAACATGAGCGGTTCCATAATGAGCAGTTCTTC

J gene: TRBJ2-2
V gene: TRBV11-3
clone size: .
CDR3 length: 12
D gene: .
CDR3 protein: CASSRSTGELFF
CDR3 DNA: TGTGCCAGCAGCCGGTCTACCGGGGAGCTGTTTTTT

J gene: TRBJ1-3
V gene: TRBV24-1
clone size: .
CDR3 length: 15
D gene: .
CDR3 protein: CATSTKQGLGNTIYF
CDR3 DNA: TGTGCCACCTCAACCAAACAGGGTCTTGGAAACACCATATATTTT

J gene: TRBJ1-1
V gene: TRBV2
clone size: .
CDR3 length: 18
D gene: .
CDR3 protein: CASSESRWDTQPNTEAFF
CDR3 DNA: TGTGCCAGCAGTGAAAGTAGGTGGGACACCCAACCGAACACTGAAGCTTTCTTT

J gene: TRBJ1-5
V gene: TRBV28
clone size: .
CDR3 length: 14
D gene: TRBD1
CDR3 protein: CASSTDRVDQPQHF
CDR3 DNA: TGTGCCAGCAGCACAGACAGGGTAGATCAGCCCCAGCATTTT

J gene: TRBJ2-3
V gene: TRBV30
clone size: .
CDR3 length: 14
D gene: .
CDR3 protein: CAWRAFWAADTQYF
CDR3 DNA: TGTGCCTGGAGAGCATTCTGGGCCGCAGATACGCAGTATTTT

J gene: TRBJ2-5
V gene: TRBV19
clone size: few
CDR3 length: 17
D gene: TRBD2
CDR3 protein: CASSPTPQTSAEETQYF
CDR3 DNA: TGTGCCAGTAGCCCTACCCCTCAGACTAGCGCTGAAGAGACCCAGTACTTC

J gene: TRBJ1-1
V gene: TRBV29-1
clone size: few
CDR3 length: 11
D gene: .
CDR3 protein: CSVAWATEAFF
CDR3 DNA: TGCAGCGTTGCGTGGGCCACTGAAGCTTTCTTT

J gene: TRBJ1-6
V gene: TRBV19
clone size: few
CDR3 length: 14
D gene: TRBD1
CDR3 protein: CASKRTGGDSPLHF
CDR3 DNA: TGTGCCAGTAAAAGGACAGGGGGCGATTCACCCCTCCACTTT

J gene: TRBJ2-2
V gene: TRBV5-1
clone size: .
CDR3 length: 16
D gene: TRBD2
CDR3 protein: CASSLSLAGATGELFF
CDR3 DNA: TGCGCCAGCAGCTTGTCTCTAGCGGGAGCCACCGGGGAGCTGTTTTTT

J gene: TRBJ2-6
V gene: TRBV28
clone size: .
CDR3 length: 17
D gene: TRBD1
CDR3 protein: CASSTRDRVSGANVLTF
CDR3 DNA: TGTGCCAGCAGTACCCGGGACAGGGTTTCTGGGGCCAACGTCCTGACTTTC

J gene: TRBJ2-3
V gene: TRBV3-1/TRBV3-2
clone size: .
CDR3 length: 15
D gene: .
CDR3 protein: CASSQDQVSTDTQYF
CDR3 DNA: TGTGCCAGCAGCCAAGATCAGGTCAGCACAGATACGCAGTATTTT

J gene: TRBJ1-3
V gene: TRBV7-8
clone size: .
CDR3 length: 15
D gene: TRBD1
CDR3 protein: CASSWGQGSGNTIYF
CDR3 DNA: TGTGCCAGCAGCTGGGGACAGGGCTCTGGAAACACCATATATTTT

J gene: TRBJ2-1
V gene: TRBV7-3
clone size: .
CDR3 length: 17
D gene: .
CDR3 protein: CASSPTEGSYGYNEQFF
CDR3 DNA: TGTGCCAGCAGCCCCACCGAGGGTTCGTATGGATACAATGAGCAGTTCTTC

J gene: TRBJ1-1
V gene: TRBV6-1
clone size: .
CDR3 length: 13
D gene: .
CDR3 protein: CASSDQGTTEAFF
CDR3 DNA: TGTGCCAGCAGTGATCAGGGGACCACTGAAGCTTTCTTT

J gene: TRBJ1-6
V gene: TRBV3-1/TRBV3-2
clone size: .
CDR3 length: 15
D gene: TRBD1
CDR3 protein: CASSYTGAYNSPLHF
CDR3 DNA: TGTGCCAGCAGCTATACAGGGGCCTATAATTCACCCCTCCACTTT

J gene: TRBJ2-2
V gene: TRBV28
clone size: .
CDR3 length: 17
D gene: TRBD1
CDR3 protein: CASIPAVDRAGTGELFF
CDR3 DNA: TGTGCCAGCATTCCCGCCGTCGACAGGGCGGGCACCGGGGAGCTGTTTTTT